What follows are 21 T cell receptor beta chains derived from one specimen sequenced in a study of shared clonotypes between healthy human individuals (dated by TCRdb to about 2020). CD8 naive samples were CD45RO-negative cells positively selected for CCR7, giving a CD45RA+CCR7+ population that excluded TemRA cells. The receptor library was made with the immunoSEQ multiplex PCR assay. Entries here come from immuneACCESS through TCRdb and include only in-frame sequences with V and J called. Some clones fail to appear in such tables; in the studies checked, an unresolved V gene covers under half of the shortfall, and the cause of the remainder is unknown. The sample data list roughly 770,000 clones, and about 96% of these were observed just once. The ten largest account for roughly 0.23% of the sample. Specimen: naive CD8+ T cells sorted from blood. In light of the paper, this sample's cell subset or site label describes: CD45RA+CCR7+. These receptors came from a man aged 25-40 years in good health.

The chain has TRBV7-6 and TRBJ2-7; D might be TRBD2 (5 bases). The CDR3 is 14 amino acids. Germline CDR1 reads SGHVS; CDR2 reads FNYEAQ. V lost 2 bases and J 3 bases, leaving 11 bases between the germline ends. The CDR3 DNA follows: TGTGCCAGCAGCTTACGGGGTGGGGACTACGAGCAGTACTTC. Protein product: CASSLRGGDYEQYF.

The gene calls are TRBV7-2 and TRBJ1-5; the D is unclear. The CDR3 has 15 residues. Germline V CDR1 and CDR2: SGHTA, FQGNSA. The V gene lost 1 base and the J gene lost 4 bases, with 11 bases spanning the gap. CDR3 nucleotide sequence: TGTGCCAGCAGCTTAGTTCAAGTGGGAAATCAGCCCCAGCATTTT. Residues: CASSLVQVGNQPQHF.

This clone appeared a single time. The chain links TRBV28 to TRBJ1-1; D unclear. CDR3 length equals 13 residues. Germline CDR1 and CDR2: MDHEN and SYDVKM. With 3 bases removed from V and 6 bases from J, the gap between germline ends came to 11 bases. For the CDR3, the DNA is TGTGCCAGCAGTTTCTGGGGATCTGCTGAAGCTTTCTTT. As protein: CASSFWGSAEAFF.

This clone was seen once. J is TRBJ2-1 and V is TRBV5-1; 10 nucleotides match TRBD2. V lost 0 bases and J lost 5; bases outside the gene matches: 5. Germline V gene sequence: CDR1 SGHRS, CDR2 YFSETQ. The CDR3 is 16 residues long. The CDR3 spells CASSLVAGGPHNEQFF. CDR3 sequence (DNA): TGCGCCAGCAGCTTGGTAGCGGGAGGACCCCACAATGAGCAGTTCTTC.

This chain connects TRBV9 to TRBJ2-1, with 9 positions matching TRBD1. The CDR3 is 11 amino acids. Germline assignment: CDR1 SGDLS and CDR2 YYNGEE. J lost 14 bases, V lost 7 bases, and 7 bases had no gene match. The CDR3 loop reads CASGPGTGKFF. The CDR3 DNA sequence: TGTGCCAGCGGACCCGGGACAGGGAAGTTCTTC.

The chain uses TRBV6-5 and TRBJ2-2; D not certain. Germline V gene data show CDR1 as MNHEY and CDR2 as SVGAGI. The CDR3 is made up of 12 amino acids. V lost 6 bases and J 5 bases, leaving 7 bases between the germline ends. In DNA form, the CDR3 reads TGTGCCAGCAGGGCTACTACCGGGGAGCTGTTTTTT. Its translation: CASRATTGELFF.

The V call is TRBV28, the J call TRBJ1-2; D not certain. This CDR3 contains 14 residues. The V end was cut by 5 bases, the J end by 4 bases, with 14 bases between. Germline CDR1 reads MDHEN; CDR2 reads SYDVKM. The CDR3 region is CASSPLGQIYGYTF. As DNA, the CDR3 is TGTGCCAGCAGTCCACTCGGTCAGATCTATGGCTACACCTTC.

The chain recombines TRBV7-9 with TRBJ2-7, with D perhaps TRBD2 (6 bases). The germline CDR1 and CDR2 sequences are SEHNR and FQNEAQ (reference sequence). This CDR3 has 17 residues. V gave up 1 base and J gave up 5 bases, with 21 bases separating them. CDR3 sequence reads: CASSLGLRESGWNEQYF. For the CDR3, the DNA is TGTGCCAGCAGCTTAGGGTTGCGGGAATCGGGATGGAACGAGCAGTACTTC.

Worth noting for this clone: Other nucleotide sequences in the sample specify the same CDR3. This chain connects TRBV27 to TRBJ2-7; D not resolved. Per the germline V gene, CDR1 is MNHEY and CDR2 is SMNVEV (reference sequence). The ends were cut back, 3 bases at V and 2 bases at J, with 14 bases in the middle. The CDR3 is 15 amino acids. CDR3 sequence (DNA): TGTGCCAGCAGTTTTGGCCTGGCAGGAGCCTACGAGCAGTACTTC. Its translation is CASSFGLAGAYEQYF.

The chain joins TRBV7-9 to TRBJ1-4; 11 bases are a match to TRBD1. After removal of 5 bases from V and 8 bases from J, the junction contained 13 bases not matched to a gene. Germline V gene data show CDR1 as SEHNR and CDR2 as FQNEAQ (reference sequence). This CDR3 region has 17 residues. Here the CDR3 DNA reads TGTGCCAGCAGCGGAAGGACAGGGGGCGCGTGGAACGAAAAACTGTTTTTT. The encoded protein is CASSGRTGGAWNEKLFF.

This chain links TRBV28 with TRBJ2-7, with D tentatively TRBD2 (6 bases). V lost 3 bases to trimming and J lost 1 base, with 16 bases between them. The germline CDR1 and CDR2 sequences are MDHEN and SYDVKM. The CDR3 extends over 16 amino acids. The CDR3 DNA is TGTGCCAGCAGTTTTTCTTCCGGGACTCCTTCCTACGAGCAGTACTTC. Translating it yields CASSFSSGTPSYEQYF.

This chain links TRBV7-6 with TRBJ1-1; unclear D gene. Germline V gene sequence: CDR1 SGHVS, CDR2 FNYEAQ. V was clipped by 7 bases and J by 3 bases, with 9 bases between them. The CDR3 length is 12 residues. In DNA form, the CDR3 reads TGTGCCAGCACCGCGCTGGACACTGAAGCTTTCTTT. Translation: CASTALDTEAFF.

The chain carries TRBV5-4 and TRBJ2-7; 8 bases are shared with TRBD1. V lost 5 bases to trimming and J lost 2 bases; unmatched junction nucleotides: 21. CDR3 length equals 19 residues. Germline CDR1 is SGHNT and CDR2 is YYREEE (reference sequence). CDR3 DNA: TGTGCCAGCAGTGAGCTTCCGGGGACAGGTGCCCGAGTCCCCTACGAGCAGTACTTC. This codes for CASSELPGTGARVPYEQYF.

The rearrangement joins TRBV28 to TRBJ1-1; 8 bases match TRBD1. The germline CDR1 and CDR2 sequences are MDHEN and SYDVKM. The CDR3 consists of 13 residues. J gave up 7 bases and V 3 bases, and 4 bases lay outside the gene matches. CDR3 residues: CASSFRQGNEAFF. The CDR3 DNA follows: TGTGCCAGCAGTTTCCGACAGGGGAATGAAGCTTTCTTT.

This clone occurred once. The chain uses TRBV6-6 and TRBJ2-1; 12 positions agree with TRBD2. CDR3 length: 16 amino acids. The trim removed 5 bases at V and 0 bases at J, leaving 2 bases unmatched. Germline lookup yields CDR1 MNHNY and CDR2 SVGAGI (reference sequence). The DNA of the CDR3 is TGTGCCAGCAGTGCGACTAGCGGGAGCTCCTACAATGAGCAGTTCTTC. Its protein product is CASSATSGSSYNEQFF.

The CDR3 DNA reads TGTGCCAGCAGCCTACTAGCGTCCTTCACAGATACGCAGTATTTT. Translation: CASSLLASFTDTQYF. V is TRBV7-8 and J is TRBJ2-3; TRBD2 matches 7 bases. The CDR3 consists of 15 residues. J gave up 2 bases and V 5 bases, and 7 bases lay outside the gene matches. The germline V gene has CDR1 SGHVS and CDR2 FQNEAQ.

J is TRBJ2-7 and V is TRBV5-1, with D tentatively TRBD1 (7 bases). The length of the CDR3 is 15 residues. In germline, CDR1 is SGHRS, CDR2 YFSETQ. Trimming took off 4 bases at V and 3 bases at J, with 17 bases between the two ends. The DNA of the CDR3 is TGCGCCAGCAGCGACGGCCGCAGGGGGGACTACGAGCAGTACTTC. It is translated as CASSDGRRGDYEQYF. Based on the CDR3 plus reference TRBV5-1 and TRBJ2-7, the full variable domain is KAGVTQTPRYLIKTRGQQVTLSCSPISGHRSVSWYQQTPGQGLQFLFEYFSETQRNKGNFPGRFSGRQFSNSRSEMNVSTLELGDSALYLCASSDGRRGDYEQYFGPGTRLTVT.

The chain combines TRBV7-9 with TRBJ1-1; D call uncertain. This CDR3 region has 13 residues. Trimming removed 5 bases from V and 3 bases from J, with 10 bases in between. The germline gives CDR1 SEHNR, CDR2 FQNEAQ (reference sequence). DNA for the CDR3: TGTGCCAGCAGCCCCCCCGGCCACACTGAAGCTTTCTTT. Protein product: CASSPPGHTEAFF.

Note on this clone: Within the sample, other DNA sequences also encode this same CDR3. The chain has TRBV7-9 and TRBJ2-7; no definite D call. The germline V and J ends were trimmed by 5 bases and 6 bases, with 5 bases remaining between them. CDR3 size: 10 residues. CDR1 SEHNR and CDR2 FQNEAQ come from the germline V gene (reference sequence). CDR3 residues: CASSLVEQYF. The CDR3 region has the DNA TGTGCCAGCAGCCTCGTCGAGCAGTACTTC.

The chain links TRBV5-6 to TRBJ2-7; 13 nucleotides align to TRBD2. The CDR3 length is 15 residues. The germline CDR1 and CDR2 sequences are SGHDT and YYEEEE. V was pared by 4 bases and J by 2 bases, with 3 bases of the junction left unmatched. The CDR3 sequence: CASSTGTSGTYEQYF. As DNA, the CDR3 is TGTGCCAGCAGCACCGGGACTAGCGGGACCTACGAGCAGTACTTC.

Here the CDR3 DNA reads TGTGCCAGCAGCTTAGGCCTGGAGGGGCTGGAGCTGTTTTTT. This codes for CASSLGLEGLELFF. This chain uses TRBV13 with TRBJ2-2; D may be TRBD2 (6 bases). There are 14 residues in the CDR3. From germline, CDR1 is PRHDT and CDR2 FYEKMQ (reference sequence). The V and J ends lost 0 bases and 10 bases respectively, with 12 bases between them.